A selection of T cell receptor beta chains follows, all from one sample in a study of blood T cell repertoires in COVID-19. TCRdb's table, derived via immunoSEQ multiplex PCR, lists solely in-frame clones and lacks some. Of around 200,000 clones detected, nearly 90% appear once; the ten largest clones hold over 9.5%. What was sequenced was peripheral blood. These receptors originate from a woman aged 18-29 years who had recovered from COVID-19. The CDR3 runs from the conserved cysteine through the conserved F or W. D genes are given only for firm matches. Part of the rows lack a size; the others show once, few, many or a class for expanded clones.

J,V,size,D,DNA,CDR3
TRBJ1-3,TRBV28,.,TRBD1,TGTGCCAGCAGCCTTGACAGGGTTGGAAACACCATATATTTT,CASSLDRVGNTIYF
TRBJ2-7,TRBV19,few,TRBD1,TGTGCCAGTAGCCCCGGACAGGGGGCCTCCTACGAGCAGTACTTC,CASSPGQGASYEQYF
TRBJ2-6,TRBV5-6,.,TRBD2,TGTGCCAGCAGCTTGGCGGGGGGACCCTTTTCTGGGGCCAACGTCCTGACTTTC,CASSLAGGPFSGANVLTF
TRBJ2-2,TRBV25-1,.,.,TGTGCCAGCAGTGAAGAGGGTACAGGGATCACCGGGGAGCTGTTTTTT,CASSEEGTGITGELFF
TRBJ1-2,TRBV6-5,.,TRBD1,TGTGCCAGCAGTCAATTCAACTCAGGGGGAGGTGGCTACACCTTC,CASSQFNSGGGGYTF
TRBJ2-5,TRBV5-1,.,TRBD2,TGCGCCAGCAGCCGACTAGCGGGAGCGGTTAGAGAGACCCAGTACTTC,CASSRLAGAVRETQYF
TRBJ1-2,TRBV4-3,few,TRBD1,TGCGCCAGCAGCCAGGCGACAGGGGGCTATGGCTACACCTTC,CASSQATGGYGYTF
TRBJ2-3,TRBV28,.,.,TGTGCCAGCAGTTTATCTGTTAGCACAGATACGCAGTATTTT,CASSLSVSTDTQYF
TRBJ1-2,TRBV11-2,.,TRBD1,TGTGCCAGCAGCTTGGGGACAGCGGATGGCTACACCTTC,CASSLGTADGYTF
TRBJ1-1,TRBV5-1,once,TRBD1,TGCGCCAGCAGCTTTCTTGGGACAGGGCATGAAGCTTTCTTT,CASSFLGTGHEAFF
TRBJ2-7,TRBV2,.,TRBD1,TGTGCCAGCATCGGGACAGGGAACTACGAGCAGTACTTC,CASIGTGNYEQYF
TRBJ2-1,TRBV29-1,.,.,TGCAGCGAAGGGGTGGTTGCGACCAATGAGCAGTTCTTC,CSEGVVATNEQFF
TRBJ1-4,TRBV19,.,.,TGTGCCAGTAGTATCTTCGGTGAAAAACTGTTTTTT,CASSIFGEKLFF
TRBJ2-1,TRBV6-1,.,.,TGTGCCAGCAGTGAGGGGCAAAGCTCCTACAATGAGCAGTTCTTC,CASSEGQSSYNEQFF
TRBJ2-2,TRBV6-4,.,.,TGTGCCAGCAGAAGGAGTACCCTCCCACCCTCTTCCACCGGGGAGCTGTTTTTT,CASRRSTLPPSSTGELFF
TRBJ2-1,TRBV14,.,.,TGTGCCAGCAGCCAAGTGACGGCTATCCCTTCGGGTGAGCAGTTCTTC,CASSQVTAIPSGEQFF
TRBJ2-1,TRBV7-6,once,TRBD1,TGTGCCAGCAGCCTTAACAGGGGGCCGAATGAGCAGTTCTTC,CASSLNRGPNEQFF
TRBJ1-3,TRBV30,few,.,TGTGCCTGGAGCCTGACAGGAAGGTCTGGAAACACCATATATTTT,CAWSLTGRSGNTIYF
TRBJ1-2,TRBV11-2,few,.,TGTGCCAGCAGCTTAGATCTGACTGACTATGGCTACACCTTC,CASSLDLTDYGYTF
TRBJ2-2,TRBV19,once,TRBD1,TGTGCCAGTAGTCCCCGAGACAGGGGAAAATTTATCGGGGAGCTGTTTTTT,CASSPRDRGKFIGELFF
TRBJ2-1,TRBV12-3/TRBV12-4,.,.,TGTGCCAGCACCTCCCGGGAGTGGAATGAGCAGTTCTTC,CASTSREWNEQFF
TRBJ2-7,TRBV11-2,.,.,TGTGCCAGCAGCCTAGGCGGACTGGGCTACGAGCAGTACTTC,CASSLGGLGYEQYF
TRBJ2-1,TRBV5-8,.,.,TGTGCCAGCAGCCGACAGGTTGTTTTCGATGAGCAGTTCTTC,CASSRQVVFDEQFF
TRBJ1-2,TRBV11-2,.,.,TGTGCCAGCAGCTTAGGACAGAATTATGGCTACACCTTC,CASSLGQNYGYTF
TRBJ2-1,TRBV4-1,.,TRBD2,TGCGCCAGCAGCCCCGCGAGGGCGGGAGGGGACAATGAGCAGTTCTTC,CASSPARAGGDNEQFF
TRBJ1-2,TRBV3-1/TRBV3-2,.,.,TGTGCCAGCAGCCCCACCGGTTTATATGGCTACACCTTC,CASSPTGLYGYTF
TRBJ2-7,TRBV29-1,few,TRBD1,TGCAGCGTGGGACAGGCCCGGCTTTACGAGCAGTACTTC,CSVGQARLYEQYF
TRBJ1-1,TRBV23-1,.,.,TGCGCCAGCAGTCAACCGGGAGGCACTGAAGCTTTCTTT,CASSQPGGTEAFF
TRBJ2-3,TRBV28,once,TRBD2,TGTGCCAGCAGTTCCAGAGCGGGAGGGAGCACAGATACGCAGTATTTT,CASSSRAGGSTDTQYF
TRBJ2-2,TRBV27,.,.,TGTGCCAGCAGCTTTTTGGGCCGGGATGCGAACACCGGGGAGCTGTTTTTT,CASSFLGRDANTGELFF
TRBJ2-5,TRBV25-1,.,.,TGTGCCAGCAGTGAAGGTTATCCAGGGTCATGGGAGACCCAGTACTTC,CASSEGYPGSWETQYF
TRBJ1-3,TRBV9,.,TRBD1,TGTGCCAGCAGCGTAGGGACAGGGGAAGGCTCTGGAAACACCATATATTTT,CASSVGTGEGSGNTIYF
TRBJ1-5,TRBV5-6,.,.,TGTGCCAGCAGCTTACGGGTATCTCAGCCCCAGCATTTT,CASSLRVSQPQHF
TRBJ1-2,TRBV3-1/TRBV3-2,.,TRBD1,TGTGCCAGCAGCCAAATTCAGGGGGCGTTCGGCTACACCTTC,CASSQIQGAFGYTF
TRBJ2-1,TRBV7-9,.,TRBD2,TGTGCCAGCAGCACGCCGGGACTAGCGGACAATGAGCAGTTCTTC,CASSTPGLADNEQFF
TRBJ1-1,TRBV7-9,.,.,TGTGCCAGCAGCTTGGCCGGGTTTTATTACGAAGCTTTCTTT,CASSLAGFYYEAFF
TRBJ2-2,TRBV5-6,once,.,TGTGCCAGCATCCCCCAGGGTTACACCGGGGAGCTGTTTTTT,CASIPQGYTGELFF
TRBJ1-2,TRBV9,.,.,TGTGCCAGCAGCGTAGTTCAGTCACCGGGTCCTAACTATGGCTACACCTTC,CASSVVQSPGPNYGYTF
TRBJ1-6,TRBV7-8,.,.,TGTGCCAGCAGCTTAGTTGGGGCGGTCTATAATTCACCCCTCCACTTT,CASSLVGAVYNSPLHF
TRBJ1-1,TRBV12-3/TRBV12-4,.,.,TGTGCCAGCATCCAGGGGACGTACACTGAAGCTTTCTTT,CASIQGTYTEAFF
TRBJ2-3,TRBV9,.,TRBD2,TGTGCCAGCAGCGTGACTAGCGGGACCACAGATACGCAGTATTTT,CASSVTSGTTDTQYF
TRBJ2-7,TRBV9,.,TRBD1,TGTGCCAGCAGCGGCGGACAGGGGCTACTCTACGAGCAGTACTTC,CASSGGQGLLYEQYF
TRBJ2-2,TRBV3-1/TRBV3-2,.,.,TGTGCCAGCAGCCAAGGTGTAACGAACACCGGGGAGCTGTTTTTT,CASSQGVTNTGELFF
TRBJ1-1,TRBV29-1,.,.,TGCAGCGTTGAGGGGCAGGTGTACACTGAAGCTTTCTTT,CSVEGQVYTEAFF
TRBJ2-7,TRBV5-6,.,.,TGTGCCAGCAGCTTGGAGCGAATCTACGAGCAGTACTTC,CASSLERIYEQYF